This TCR beta chain was recovered during a study of early T cells in non-severe SARS-CoV-2 infection. TCRdb independently ran MiXCR on the 5' RACE reads; one entry per CDR3 protein. The table lists under 70,000 distinct CDR3 sequences, 4.9% of them singletons. The length of the CDR3 is 14 residues. Trimming shortened V by 2 bases and J by 0 bases, and 10 bases separated the two germline ends. Germline-derived CDR1 and CDR2 are GTSNPN and SVGIG (reference sequence). This clonotype was observed many times. J is TRBJ1-1 and V is TRBV30; no clear D. The specimen sequenced was whole blood. This receptor was identified in an adult who was a healthcare worker with PCR-confirmed SARS-CoV-2 infection or an uninfected control (not recorded which). DNA for the CDR3: TGTGCCTGGAGTAAGACTCGGATGAACACTGAAGCTTTCTTT. Amino acid sequence: CAWSKTRMNTEAFF.